The rows below give T cell receptor beta chains drawn from one sample of a study of siplizumab effects on memory and regulatory T cells. The repertoire was sequenced with immunoSEQ multiplex PCR; TCRdb's copy has only in-frame clones and lacks some. The repertoire holds approximately 12,000 clones, with about 44% as singletons. The antigens of these receptors remain unknown. The sequenced material came from CFSE-low (dividing) CD8+ T cells sorted from an allogeneic mixed lymphocyte reaction. The source of these receptors is a human donor in good health; the cells came from an allogeneic mixed lymphocyte reaction. Some clones in this sample may be carry-over from other donors' samples. Both conserved end residues are part of each CDR3. D genes are given only for firm matches. Some rows mark clone size as missing; the rest say once, few, many or name a class of expanded clone.

J,size,length,V,D,CDR3
TRBJ2-7,-,13,TRBV27,-,CASSFSGGNEQYF
TRBJ2-1,-,16,TRBV5-8,TRBD1,CASSFPLPTGANEQFF
TRBJ1-6,few,13,TRBV5-6,-,CASSLTRNSPLHF
TRBJ1-1,once,14,TRBV6-5,-,CASSLTSTNTEAFF
TRBJ1-5,-,15,TRBV19,-,CASSPDWYSNQPQHF
TRBJ2-1,-,17,TRBV19,-,CASSISGAGDFLNEQFF
TRBJ2-3,-,13,TRBV7-3,-,CASRGQGTDTQYF
TRBJ1-1,-,16,TRBV7-9,-,CASSPGGGASNTEAFF
TRBJ2-2,-,11,TRBV7-6,-,CASSRAGELFF
TRBJ2-1,few,14,TRBV6-5,TRBD2,CASSLAGPYNEQFF
TRBJ2-7,-,15,TRBV27,TRBD2,CASSVAGGLSYEQYF
TRBJ2-7,-,13,TRBV5-4,-,CASSLSGGAEQYF
TRBJ2-7,-,15,TRBV19,TRBD2,CASSAGTSGSYEQYF